Included here is one TCR beta chain sequence, with context. Germline-derived CDR1 and CDR2 are LGHNA and YNFKEQ. V lost 0 bases and J lost 4, with 13 bases in between. This CDR3 is 16 amino acids long. The sample is drawn from a study of blood T cell repertoires in COVID-19. Per the original data handling: For nucleated cells, counts were estimated from reference gene primer amplification. The method was immunoSEQ multiplex PCR; TCRdb's version includes in-frame clones alone and lacks a portion of them. V and J calls and clone size follow that table, whereas D and trimming were derived from the DNA. This table has approximately 280,000 clones, roughly 85% appearing once.

Sequencing was done on a sample of peripheral blood. The rearrangement links TRBV4-2 to TRBJ2-1; no definite D call. The TCR was taken from a woman between 65 and 79 years old with acute or convalescent COVID-19. This CDR3 is CASSQEASTRYNEQFF. The CDR3 coding sequence is TGTGCCAGCAGCCAAGAAGCGTCCACGAGGTACAATGAGCAGTTCTTC.